This TCR beta chain was sequenced in a study of Graves' ophthalmopathy and Graves' hyperthyroidism. Study background: Peripheral blood sampling occurred at initial diagnosis, before any treatment.

Diagnosis was based on clinical symptoms, serum thyroxine, TRAb, thyroid ultrasound and orbital computed tomography. This clonotype came up many times. Its antigen is unidentified. With 5 bases removed from V and 7 bases from J, the gap between germline ends came to 11 bases. Germline V CDR1 and CDR2: SGHAT, FQNNGV. The CDR3 totals 12 residues. RNA transcripts provided the template for amplifying TCR beta CDR3 regions. Following a first-round RT-PCR that used HTBI primers, a second-round multiplex PCR was carried out. TCRdb ran MiXCR on the multiplex PCR reads and lists one entry per CDR3 protein. The table includes under 200,000 distinct CDR3 sequences, 30% to 45% detected once. Study outcomes and limitations: Prediction of ophthalmopathy progression reached about 70% sensitivity and around 75% specificity.

The chain links TRBV11-2 to TRBJ1-1, with D possibly matching TRBD1 (5 bases). The source material was peripheral blood. The clonotype was recovered from a woman aged 40-49 years with Graves' ophthalmopathy. The CDR3 bases are TGTGCCAGCAGCCAAGGGACGCTTGAAGCTTTCTTT. Its translation is CASSQGTLEAFF. Full variable domain (missing parts from reference TRBV11-2 and TRBJ1-1): EAGVAQSPRYKIIEKRQSVAFWCNPISGHATLYWYQQILGQGPKLLIQFQNNGVVDDSQLPKDRFSAERLKGVDSTLKIQPAKLEDSAVYLCASSQGTLEAFFGQGTRLTVV.